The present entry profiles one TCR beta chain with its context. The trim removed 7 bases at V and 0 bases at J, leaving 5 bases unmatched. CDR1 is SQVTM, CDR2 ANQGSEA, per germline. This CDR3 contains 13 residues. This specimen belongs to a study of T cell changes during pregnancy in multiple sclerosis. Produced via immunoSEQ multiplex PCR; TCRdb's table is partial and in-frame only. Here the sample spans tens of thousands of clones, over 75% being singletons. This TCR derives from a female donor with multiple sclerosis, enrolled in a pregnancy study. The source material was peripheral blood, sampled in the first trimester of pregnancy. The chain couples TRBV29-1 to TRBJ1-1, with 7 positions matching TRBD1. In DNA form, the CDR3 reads TGCAGCGCGTGGGGACAGCTGAACACTGAAGCTTTCTTT. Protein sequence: CSAWGQLNTEAFF.